The sequence of this T cell receptor beta chain was determined in a study of blood T cell repertoires in COVID-19 (dated by TCRdb to about 2020). A note on the overall study: Samples covering the acute and convalescent phases of COVID-19 were provided by collaborators in the United States, Italy and Spain. The prospective study material was composed of cDNA or gDNA derived from T cells, B-cell-depleted T cells, or PBMCs. The dataset comprised deeply sampled blood TCRbeta repertoires from subjects exposed to, actively infected with, or recovered from COVID-19. The repertoires were released in a freely available public database intended as a resource for research on the immune response to SARS-CoV-2. The samples were drawn from the first 160 participants of the ongoing ImmuneRACE study and from about 1,200 subjects provided by 6 global collaborators. Nearly every sample came with metadata listing a de-identified subject ID, COVID-19 status, age in years and sex. Where HLA class I and class II types were available, the types were taken from metadata supplied by the sample provider, not from assay-based typing. Paper-wide results and their limitations: The amount of clinical and demographic metadata varied by source and participant and was provided uncurated.

TCRbeta CDR3 regions were amplified from genomic DNA by means of the immunoSEQ Assay, a bias-controlled multiplex PCR. In the original analysis: Nucleated cell counts per sample were estimated from amplification of reference gene primers within the assay. Sequence reads were collapsed and filtered to measure the absolute abundance of every unique TCRbeta CDR3 rearrangement. Productive Simpson clonality was computed per sample as the square root of Simpson's diversity index over productive rearrangements. In TCRdb, the immuneACCESS table is reduced to in-frame sequences with V and J assigned. These tables do not hold every clone; where another copy was compared, an unresolved V gene accounts for under half, and the others remain unexplained. The V and J calls and clone size were taken over from that table, and D and trimming were inferred from the DNA. Here the sample has about 86,000 clones; approximately 79% occur a single time. Around 11% of the sample belongs to the ten largest clones.

Collaborating institutions collected whole blood in K2EDTA tubes following their own protocols. For TCRbeta analysis, collaborator samples were shipped as frozen whole blood, as isolated PBMCs, or as DNA extracted from either sample type. The CDR3 runs 14 residues from the cysteine to the phenylalanine. The read is trimmed to its CDR3 DNA, 42 bases read in frame from base 1. Relative to germline, V is missing 3 bases and J is missing 7 bases, with 2 bases of the junction outside any gene match. The CDR1 and CDR2 encoded by the germline V gene (reference sequence) are MNHEY and SMNVEV. This clone appeared a single time. Its antigen is currently not known. Base qualities are not at hand, and no much larger clone is one base apart.

Recombination joined TRBV27 with TRBJ2-1; TRBD1 agrees with 11 junctional bases. The receptor was derived from a man in his 70s with acute or convalescent COVID-19. Source material: peripheral blood. The nucleotide sequence reads TGTGCCAGCAGTTTGGGGACAGGGGGGAATGAGCAGTTCTTC. The encoded protein is CASSLGTGGNEQFF.